This TCR beta chain emerged from a study of blood T cell repertoires in COVID-19. Study as a whole: Sites across the United States, Italy and Spain contributed samples from acute and convalescent COVID-19.

Germline V gene data show CDR1 as KGHSH and CDR2 as LQKENI. J gave up 4 bases and V 5 bases, and 4 bases lay outside the gene matches. The CDR3 has 14 amino acids. Under the authors' procedure: Amplification with reference gene primers provided the estimates of nucleated cell counts. Profiled with immunoSEQ multiplex PCR; TCRdb holds only in-frame clones, not every one. The V and J calls and the clone size are those of that table, but D and trimming were determined from the DNA. The data contain approximately 260,000 clones, approximately 80% of them singletons. The sample was peripheral blood. The J gene is TRBJ1-2, the V gene TRBV18, with TRBD1 matching over 10 bases. The sequence was obtained from an elderly woman with active or convalescent COVID-19. The CDR3 is CASSSGQGPYGYTF. The CDR3 coding sequence is TGTGCCAGCTCATCGGGACAGGGGCCCTATGGCTACACCTTC. Supplemented by reference TRBV18 and TRBJ1-2, the full variable domain reads NAGVMQNPRHLVRRRGQEARLRCSPMKGHSHVYWYRQLPEEGLKFMVYLQKENIIDESGMPKERFSAEFPKEGPSILRIQQVVRGDSAAYFCASSSGQGPYGYTFGSGTRLTVV.